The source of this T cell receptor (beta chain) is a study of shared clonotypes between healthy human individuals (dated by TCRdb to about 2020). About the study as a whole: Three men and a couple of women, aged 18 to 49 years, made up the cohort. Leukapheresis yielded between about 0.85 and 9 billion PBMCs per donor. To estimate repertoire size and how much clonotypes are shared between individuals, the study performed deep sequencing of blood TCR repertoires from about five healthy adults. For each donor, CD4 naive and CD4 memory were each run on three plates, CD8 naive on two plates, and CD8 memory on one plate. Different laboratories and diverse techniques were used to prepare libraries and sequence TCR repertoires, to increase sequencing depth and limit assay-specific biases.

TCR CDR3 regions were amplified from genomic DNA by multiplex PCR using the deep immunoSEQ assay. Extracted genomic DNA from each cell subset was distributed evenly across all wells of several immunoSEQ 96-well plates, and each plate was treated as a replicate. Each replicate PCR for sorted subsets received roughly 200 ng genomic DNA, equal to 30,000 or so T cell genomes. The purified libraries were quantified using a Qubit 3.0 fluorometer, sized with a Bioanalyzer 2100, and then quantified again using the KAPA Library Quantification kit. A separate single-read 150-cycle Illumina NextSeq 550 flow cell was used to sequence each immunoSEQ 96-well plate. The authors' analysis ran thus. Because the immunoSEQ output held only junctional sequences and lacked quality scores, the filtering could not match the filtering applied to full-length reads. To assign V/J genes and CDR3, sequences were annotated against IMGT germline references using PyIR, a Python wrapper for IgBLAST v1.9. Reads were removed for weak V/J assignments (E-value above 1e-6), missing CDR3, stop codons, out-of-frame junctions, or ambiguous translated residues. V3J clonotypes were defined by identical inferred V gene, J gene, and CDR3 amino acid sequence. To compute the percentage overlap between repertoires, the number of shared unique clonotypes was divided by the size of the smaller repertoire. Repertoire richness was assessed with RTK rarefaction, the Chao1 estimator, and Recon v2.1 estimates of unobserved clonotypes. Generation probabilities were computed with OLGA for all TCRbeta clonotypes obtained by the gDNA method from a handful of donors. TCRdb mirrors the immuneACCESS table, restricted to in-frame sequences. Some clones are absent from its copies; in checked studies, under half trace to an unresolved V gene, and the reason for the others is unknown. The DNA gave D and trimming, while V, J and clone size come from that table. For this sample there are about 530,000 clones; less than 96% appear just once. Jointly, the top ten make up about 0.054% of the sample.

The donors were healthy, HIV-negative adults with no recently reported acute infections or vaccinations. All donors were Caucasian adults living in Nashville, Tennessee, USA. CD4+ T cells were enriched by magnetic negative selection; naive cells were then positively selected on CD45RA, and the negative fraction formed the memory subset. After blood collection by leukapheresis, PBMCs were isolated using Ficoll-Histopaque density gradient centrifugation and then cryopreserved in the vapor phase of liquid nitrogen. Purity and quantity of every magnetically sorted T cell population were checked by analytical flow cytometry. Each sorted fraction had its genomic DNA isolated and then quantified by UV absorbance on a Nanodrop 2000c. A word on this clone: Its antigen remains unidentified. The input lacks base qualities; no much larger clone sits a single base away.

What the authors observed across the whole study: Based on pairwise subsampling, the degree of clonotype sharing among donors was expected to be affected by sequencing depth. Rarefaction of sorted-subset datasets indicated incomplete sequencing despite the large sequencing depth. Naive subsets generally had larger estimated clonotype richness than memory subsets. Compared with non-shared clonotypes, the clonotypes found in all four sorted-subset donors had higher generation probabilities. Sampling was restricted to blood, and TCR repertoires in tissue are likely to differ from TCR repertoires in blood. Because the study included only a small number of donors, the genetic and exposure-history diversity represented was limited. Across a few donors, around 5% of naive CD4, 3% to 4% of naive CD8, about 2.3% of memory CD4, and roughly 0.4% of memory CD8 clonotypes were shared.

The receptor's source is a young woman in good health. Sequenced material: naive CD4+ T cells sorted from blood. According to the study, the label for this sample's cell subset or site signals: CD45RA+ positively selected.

The sequence in DNA is TGTGCCAGCAGCTTGTTAGCGGGTGGGGAGACCCAGTACTTC. Its amino acids are CASSLLAGGETQYF. The chain links TRBV5-4 with TRBJ2-5; TRBD2 agrees with 7 junctional bases. According to the germline V gene (reference sequence), CDR1 reads SGHNT and CDR2 reads YYREEE. The CDR3 runs 14 residues from the cysteine to the phenylalanine. The only DNA kept is the CDR3, 42 bases in frame from the first base. The germline V and J ends show losses of 1 base and 5 bases respectively, and no gene match explains 5 bases of the junction.